Each of the 30 T cell receptor beta chains below was sequenced from the same sample in a study of PD-1 blockade in classical Hodgkin lymphoma. Exposure to brentuximab vedotin varied, and each patient had relapsed following autologous stem cell transplantation. TCRdb's copy holds only in-frame clones and misses some; the assay was immunoSEQ multiplex PCR. The sample carries more than 90,000 clones, roughly 81% recorded once. The sample here was peripheral blood mononuclear cells (PBMCs), taken before the second cycle of nivolumab. The receptors stem from a human donor with classical Hodgkin lymphoma.

The chain joins TRBV19 to TRBJ1-1; D is unclear. With 10 bases removed from V and 5 bases from J, the gap between germline ends came to 14 bases. The CDR3 runs 12 residues. Germline CDR1 LNHDA, CDR2 SQIVND (reference sequence). In DNA form, the CDR3 reads TGTGCCACCGCACTAGTGGGAACTGAAGCTTTCTTT. As protein: CATALVGTEAFF.

The chain carries TRBV7-9 and TRBJ1-1; maybe TRBD1 (5 bases). V was clipped by 1 base and J by 9 bases, with 6 bases between them. Germline V gene data show CDR1 as SEHNR and CDR2 as FQNEAQ (reference sequence). The CDR3 loop spans 11 amino acids. CDR3 in amino acids: CASSLGDQAFF. For the CDR3, the DNA is TGTGCCAGCAGCTTAGGGGACCAAGCTTTCTTT.

The chain has TRBV14 and TRBJ2-2; D not resolved. The germline V gene encodes CDR1 SGHDN and CDR2 FVKESK. This CDR3 has 13 residues. The V end lost 3 bases, the J end lost 6 bases, and 8 bases lay between the germline ends. The CDR3 is CASSQSRAGELFF. Written as DNA, the CDR3 is TGTGCCAGCAGCCAGAGTAGGGCCGGGGAGCTGTTTTTT.

The chain carries TRBV4-3 and TRBJ1-4; D perhaps matches TRBD1 (6 bases). The V gene's germline CDR1 is LGHNA and CDR2 YSLEER. The CDR3 is 14 residues long. V gave up 5 bases and J gave up 2 bases, with 9 bases separating them. The CDR3 here is CASSEQGTNEKLFF. CDR3 DNA sequence: TGCGCCAGCAGCGAACAGGGTACTAATGAAAAACTGTTTTTT.

This clone was picked up a small number of times. J is TRBJ1-1 and V is TRBV2; D not resolved. Trimming pared 6 bases from V and 2 bases from J, leaving 7 bases between. The germline CDR1 and CDR2 sequences are SNHLY and FYNNEI. The CDR3 has 12 amino acids. For the CDR3, the DNA is TGTGCCAGCAGGGACGACAACACTGAAGCTTTCTTT. Translated, it gives CASRDDNTEAFF.

This clone was recorded only once. The CDR3 DNA reads as TGTGCCTGGAGTGTAGGGGGGGGTGAGCAGTTCTTC. Amino acid sequence: CAWSVGGGEQFF. The rearrangement joins TRBV30 to TRBJ2-1, with TRBD2 as a possible D gene (7 bases). There are 12 residues in the CDR3. Per the germline V gene, CDR1 is GTSNPN and CDR2 is SVGIG (reference sequence). Trimming cost V 0 bases and J 9 bases, with 9 bases left between them.

This sequence joins TRBV2 and TRBJ2-7; maybe TRBD2 (5 bases). The V end was cut by 4 bases, the J end by 5 bases, with 12 bases between. This CDR3 is 13 amino acids long. Germline loops: CDR1 SNHLY, CDR2 FYNNEI. The CDR3 sequence: CASSGDDYDEQYF. In DNA form, the CDR3 reads TGTGCCAGCAGTGGCGACGACTACGACGAGCAGTACTTC.

The CDR3 region is CASSLLGQLYEQYF. The CDR3 DNA reads TGTGCCAGCAGTTTATTAGGGCAGCTATACGAGCAGTACTTC. The chain carries TRBV28 and TRBJ2-7; no clear D. The CDR3 covers 14 residues. Trimming took off 1 base at V and 4 bases at J, with 11 bases between the two ends. Germline CDR1 MDHEN, CDR2 SYDVKM.

The chain employs TRBV5-5 and TRBJ2-7; TRBD1 agrees at 7 bases. Per the germline V gene, CDR1 is SGHKS and CDR2 is YYEKEE (reference sequence). V shed 7 bases, J shed 3 bases, and the junction held 1 base outside the gene matches. This CDR3 has 11 residues. The DNA of the CDR3 is TGTGCCAGCGGGGACAGCTACGAGCAGTACTTC. Translation gives CASGDSYEQYF.

The sample holds one count of this clone. The chain combines TRBV14 with TRBJ1-1, with D uncertain. CDR3 length: 13 residues. The V gene's germline CDR1 is SGHDN and CDR2 FVKESK. The ends were cut back, 2 bases at V and 5 bases at J, with 9 bases in the middle. The CDR3 sequence: CASSQQIETEAFF. The CDR3 bases are TGTGCCAGCAGCCAACAGATTGAGACTGAAGCTTTCTTT.

The J gene is TRBJ2-7, the V gene TRBV28; D is ambiguous. V lost 6 bases and J lost 3, with 9 bases in between. This CDR3 has 12 amino acids. Germline loops: CDR1 MDHEN, CDR2 SYDVKM. Written as DNA, the CDR3 is TGTGCCAGCAGGGACCAAAACTACGAGCAGTACTTC. This gives the protein CASRDQNYEQYF.

The chain recombines TRBV2 with TRBJ2-1; 13 bases fit TRBD2. V shed 4 bases and J 7 bases; nucleotides not matched to a gene: 13. Germline V CDR1 and CDR2: SNHLY, FYNNEI. CDR3 length: 18 amino acids. CDR3 sequence reads: CASSVGLAGIRRKNEQFF. For the CDR3, the DNA is TGTGCCAGCAGTGTGGGACTAGCGGGGATCAGACGAAAGAATGAGCAGTTCTTC.

This chain uses TRBV1 with TRBJ2-1; the table gives TRBD2 as D, unverified against the DNA. TRBV1 corresponds to a pseudogene. The CDR3 loop spans 16 amino acids. The CDR3 DNA reads TGCACCAGCAGCCAAGAGGGAGGACTGGGGTACAATGAGCAGTTCTTC. This translates into CTSSQEGGLGYNEQFF.

The chain recombines TRBV10-3 with TRBJ2-3, with D tentatively TRBD1 or TRBD2 (6 bases each). The CDR3 totals 14 residues. V was cut by 2 bases and J by 6 bases, with 12 bases left in between. Germline lookup yields CDR1 ENHRY and CDR2 SYGVKD. The CDR3 DNA reads TGTGCCATCAGTGAGACCGGGGGCGGGGATACGCAGTATTTT. Protein product: CAISETGGGDTQYF.

This clone appeared once. The CDR3 region is CASSLVQGFSGNTIYF. CDR3 DNA sequence: TGTGCCAGCAGCTTAGTCCAGGGGTTCTCTGGAAACACCATATATTTT. The chain links TRBV7-9 to TRBJ1-3; maybe TRBD1 (6 bases). The CDR3 spans 16 residues. Germline values: CDR1 SEHNR, CDR2 FQNEAQ (reference sequence). Trimming left V 1 base short and J 0 bases short, with 10 bases between.

The V gene is TRBV6-5, the J gene TRBJ1-6; no reliable D call. Per the germline V gene, CDR1 is MNHEY and CDR2 is SVGAGI. This CDR3 contains 15 residues. With 2 bases removed from V and 10 bases from J, the gap between germline ends came to 15 bases. The CDR3 nucleotides are TGTGCCAGCAGTTACCAGAGCTGGGTGCGGTCACCCCTCCACTTT. Residues: CASSYQSWVRSPLHF.

V and J are TRBV7-1 and TRBJ2-7; 7 bases line up with TRBD1. TRBV7-1 belongs to the ORF category, with a function that is uncertain. The length of the CDR3 is 15 residues. The trim removed 4 bases at V and 3 bases at J, leaving 9 bases unmatched. This CDR3 is CASSLATGSNYEQYF. In DNA form, the CDR3 reads TGTGCCAGCAGCTTAGCGACAGGGTCAAACTACGAGCAGTACTTC.

This rearrangement joins TRBV10-2 to TRBJ2-7, with D possibly matching TRBD2 (5 bases). V was clipped by 4 bases and J by 1 base, with 11 bases between them. The CDR3 runs 14 residues. CDR1 and CDR2 (germline): WSHSY, SAAADI. The CDR3 loop reads CASSVVSGSYEQYF. The CDR3 nucleotides read TGCGCCAGCAGTGTCGTGAGCGGATCCTACGAGCAGTACTTC.

The J gene is TRBJ2-3, the V gene TRBV19, with D possibly being TRBD2 (6 bases). The V and J ends lost 6 bases and 2 bases respectively, with 15 bases between them. The CDR3 is made up of 15 amino acids. CDR1 and CDR2 from the germline V gene are LNHDA and SQIVND (reference sequence). CDR3 in amino acids: CASSMIADPTDTQYF. In nucleotides, the CDR3 is TGTGCCAGTAGCATGATAGCGGACCCCACAGATACGCAGTATTTT.

V is TRBV11-2 and J is TRBJ2-5, with 7 bases that match TRBD1. Per germline, CDR1 SGHAT and CDR2 FQNNGV. The V gene end was trimmed by 1 base and the J gene end by 4 bases; junction bases not matched to a gene: 9. The CDR3 length is 16 residues. The CDR3 protein is CASSLVFSGGIETQYF. The CDR3 DNA reads as TGTGCCAGCAGCTTAGTGTTTTCAGGGGGTATAGAGACCCAGTACTTC.

CDR3 residues: CASSPSGTISYNEQFF. For the CDR3, the DNA is TGTGCCAGCAGCCCGAGCGGGACGATCTCCTACAATGAGCAGTTCTTC. This chain links TRBV11-2 with TRBJ2-1, with TRBD2 identical over 7 bases. The V segment lost 5 bases and the J segment 0 bases; nucleotides outside the gene matches: 7. Germline values: CDR1 SGHAT, CDR2 FQNNGV. This CDR3 has 16 residues.

The rearrangement links TRBV7-2 to TRBJ2-1; D is possibly TRBD1 (6 bases). The CDR3 runs 14 residues. The germline CDR1 and CDR2 sequences are SGHTA and FQGNSA. Trimming took off 6 bases at V and 7 bases at J, with 16 bases between the two ends. DNA of the CDR3: TGTGCCAGCAGTTCGCGACAGGTTGGGAATGAGCAGTTCTTC. Its protein is CASSSRQVGNEQFF.

The chain employs TRBV27 and TRBJ2-2, with TRBD2 as a possible D gene (6 bases). The CDR3 spans 14 residues. The V end was cut by 1 base, the J end by 6 bases, with 9 bases between. CDR1 is MNHEY and CDR2 is SMNVEV in the germline V gene (reference sequence). CDR3 region: CASSLFSGAGELFF. For the CDR3, the DNA is TGTGCCAGCAGTTTATTTTCGGGGGCCGGGGAGCTGTTTTTT.

V is TRBV19 and J is TRBJ1-5; 8 nucleotides agree with TRBD1. Germline V lookup: CDR1 LNHDA, CDR2 SQIVND (reference sequence). Trimming took 4 bases from V and 5 from J; bases not matched to a gene: 10. The CDR3 spans 16 residues. The CDR3 DNA follows: TGTGCCAGTAGTACCCCCGCGGACAGGGCCTATCAGCCCCAGCATTTT. Encoded protein: CASSTPADRAYQPQHF.

To note about this clone: The same CDR3 is also encoded by other DNA sequences in this sample. The V gene is TRBV28, the J gene TRBJ1-2, with D uncertain. V was clipped by 3 bases and J by 4 bases, with 6 bases between them. The CDR3 covers 12 residues. Per the germline V gene, CDR1 is MDHEN and CDR2 is SYDVKM. The CDR3 region is CASSLSRYGYTF. The CDR3 DNA sequence: TGTGCCAGCAGTTTGAGCCGCTATGGCTACACCTTC.

There are a few counts of this clone. The CDR3 here is CASSRPQNSAANTEAFF. The CDR3 DNA follows: TGTGCCAGCAGTCGGCCCCAAAACAGTGCTGCGAACACTGAAGCTTTCTTT. The gene calls are TRBV27 and TRBJ1-1; D gene unclear. The CDR3 contains 17 residues. The V end was cut by 5 bases, the J end by 1 base, with 20 bases between. Germline V gene lookup returns CDR1 MNHEY and CDR2 SMNVEV (reference sequence).

The CDR3 is CASSLGTGDTGELFF. In DNA, the CDR3 is TGTGCCAGCAGCTTAGGGACAGGGGACACCGGGGAGCTGTTTTTT. The chain uses TRBV11-2 and TRBJ2-2; 9 nucleotides line up with TRBD1. With 1 base clipped from V and 3 bases from J, the junction kept 0 bases outside the gene matches. CDR3 length: 15 residues. Germline V lookup: CDR1 SGHAT, CDR2 FQNNGV.

The chain couples TRBV9 to TRBJ1-1, with 9 bases that match TRBD1. Germline V gene data show CDR1 as SGDLS and CDR2 as YYNGEE. V dropped 0 bases and J dropped 7; count of bases not matched to a gene: 13. CDR3 length: 17 amino acids. The CDR3 region has the DNA TGTGCCAGCAGCGTAGCCCCCCCACACAGGGGGCCCTTTGAAGCTTTCTTT. Translated, it gives CASSVAPPHRGPFEAFF.

The chain joins TRBV7-2 to TRBJ2-3; D uncertain. The V and J ends lost 2 bases and 8 bases respectively, with 8 bases between them. The CDR3 is 12 amino acids. Germline CDR1 reads SGHTA; CDR2 reads FQGNSA. The CDR3 DNA reads as TGTGCCAGCAGCTTAAATCCGGGTACGCAGTATTTT. The encoded protein is CASSLNPGTQYF.

In this sample, this clone turned up once. V is TRBV10-3 and J is TRBJ2-3; tentatively, D is TRBD2 (6 bases). CDR3 length equals 14 residues. Germline CDR1 ENHRY, CDR2 SYGVKD. The V end was cut by 0 bases, the J end by 6 bases, with 10 bases between. CDR3 in DNA: TGTGCCATCAGTGAGTCGCGCGGGGAGGATACGCAGTATTTT. It codes for CAISESRGEDTQYF.